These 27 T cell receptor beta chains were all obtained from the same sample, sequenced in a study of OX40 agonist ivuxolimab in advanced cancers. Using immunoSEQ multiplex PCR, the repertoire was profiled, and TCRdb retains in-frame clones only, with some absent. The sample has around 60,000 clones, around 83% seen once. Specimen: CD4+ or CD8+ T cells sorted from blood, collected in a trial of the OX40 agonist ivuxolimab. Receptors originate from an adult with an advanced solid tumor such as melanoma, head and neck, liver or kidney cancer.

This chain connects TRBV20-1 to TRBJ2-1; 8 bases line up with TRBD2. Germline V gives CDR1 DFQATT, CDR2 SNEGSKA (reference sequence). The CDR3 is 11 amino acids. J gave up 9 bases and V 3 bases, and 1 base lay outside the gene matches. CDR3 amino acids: CSASSGAEQFF. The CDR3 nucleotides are TGCAGTGCTAGTAGCGGGGCTGAGCAGTTCTTC.

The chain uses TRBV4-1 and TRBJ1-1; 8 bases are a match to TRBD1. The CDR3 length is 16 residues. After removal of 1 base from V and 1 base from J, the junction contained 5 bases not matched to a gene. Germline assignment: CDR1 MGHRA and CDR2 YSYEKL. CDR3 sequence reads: CASSQGRGRTNTEAFF. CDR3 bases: TGCGCCAGCAGCCAAGGCAGGGGGCGGACGAACACTGAAGCTTTCTTT.

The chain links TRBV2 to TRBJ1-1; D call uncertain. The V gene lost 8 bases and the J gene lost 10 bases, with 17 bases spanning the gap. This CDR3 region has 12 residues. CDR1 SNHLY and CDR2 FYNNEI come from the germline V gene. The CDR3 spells CASHPPSLSAFF. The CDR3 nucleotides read TGTGCCAGCCACCCCCCGTCCCTATCAGCTTTCTTT.

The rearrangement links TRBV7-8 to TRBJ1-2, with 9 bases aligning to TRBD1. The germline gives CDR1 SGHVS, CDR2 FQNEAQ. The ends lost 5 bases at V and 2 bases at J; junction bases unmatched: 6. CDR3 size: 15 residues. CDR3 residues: CASSQNRGQNYGYTF. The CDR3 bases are TGTGCCAGCAGCCAAAACAGGGGGCAGAACTATGGCTACACCTTC.

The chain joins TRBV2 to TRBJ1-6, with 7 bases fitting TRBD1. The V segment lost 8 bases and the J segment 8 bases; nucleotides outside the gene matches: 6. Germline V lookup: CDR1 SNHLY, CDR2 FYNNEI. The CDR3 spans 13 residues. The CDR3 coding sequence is TGTGCCAGCCTGCGGGACAGAGATTCACCCCTCCACTTT. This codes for CASLRDRDSPLHF. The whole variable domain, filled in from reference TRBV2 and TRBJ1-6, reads EPEVTQTPSHQVTQMGQEVILRCVPISNHLYFYWYRQILGQKVEFLVSFYNNEISEKSEIFDDQFSVERPDGSNFTLKIRSTKLEDSAMYFCASLRDRDSPLHFGNGTRLTVT.

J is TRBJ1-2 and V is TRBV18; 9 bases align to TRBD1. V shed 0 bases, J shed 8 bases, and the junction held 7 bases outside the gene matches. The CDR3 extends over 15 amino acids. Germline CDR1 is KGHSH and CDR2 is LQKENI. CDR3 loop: CASSPPETGGRGYTF. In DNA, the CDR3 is TGTGCCAGCTCACCACCGGAGACAGGGGGACGGGGCTACACCTTC. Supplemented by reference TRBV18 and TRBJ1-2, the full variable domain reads NAGVMQNPRHLVRRRGQEARLRCSPMKGHSHVYWYRQLPEEGLKFMVYLQKENIIDESGMPKERFSAEFPKEGPSILRIQQVVRGDSAAYFCASSPPETGGRGYTFGSGTRLTVV.

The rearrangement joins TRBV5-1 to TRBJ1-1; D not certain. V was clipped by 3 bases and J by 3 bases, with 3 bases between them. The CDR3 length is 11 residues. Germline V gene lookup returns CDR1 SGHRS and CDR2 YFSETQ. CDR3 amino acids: CASSSDTEAFF. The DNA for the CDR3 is TGCGCCAGCAGCTCGGACACTGAAGCTTTCTTT.

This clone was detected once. CDR3 sequence: CASRKNPTGELFF. Written as DNA, the CDR3 is TGTGCCAGCAGAAAGAATCCAACCGGGGAGCTGTTTTTT. The chain couples TRBV2 to TRBJ2-2; D remains ambiguous. The CDR3 has 13 amino acids. V lost 6 bases and J lost 5, with 10 bases in between. Germline CDR1 and CDR2: SNHLY and FYNNEI.

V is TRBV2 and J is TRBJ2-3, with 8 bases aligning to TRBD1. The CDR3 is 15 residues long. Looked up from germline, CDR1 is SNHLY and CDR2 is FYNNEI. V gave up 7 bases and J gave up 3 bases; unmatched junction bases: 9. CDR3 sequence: CASNGARGRTDTQYF. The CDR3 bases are TGTGCCAGCAACGGGGCCAGGGGGCGAACAGATACGCAGTATTTT. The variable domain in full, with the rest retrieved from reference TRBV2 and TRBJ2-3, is EPEVTQTPSHQVTQMGQEVILRCVPISNHLYFYWYRQILGQKVEFLVSFYNNEISEKSEIFDDQFSVERPDGSNFTLKIRSTKLEDSAMYFCASNGARGRTDTQYFGPGTRLTVL.

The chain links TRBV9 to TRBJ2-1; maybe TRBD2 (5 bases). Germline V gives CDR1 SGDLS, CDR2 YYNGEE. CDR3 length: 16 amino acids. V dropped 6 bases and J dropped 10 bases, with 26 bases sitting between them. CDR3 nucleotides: TGTGCCAGCAATCCCGGAGGTCTTACCTCCGGTGCCGAGCAGTTCTTC. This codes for CASNPGGLTSGAEQFF.

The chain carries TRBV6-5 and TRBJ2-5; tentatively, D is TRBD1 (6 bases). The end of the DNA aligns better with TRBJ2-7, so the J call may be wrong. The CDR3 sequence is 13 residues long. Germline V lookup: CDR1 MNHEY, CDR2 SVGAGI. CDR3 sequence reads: CASSYGQSYEQYF. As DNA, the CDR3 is TGTGCCAGCAGTTACGGACAGTCCTACGAGCAGTACTTC.

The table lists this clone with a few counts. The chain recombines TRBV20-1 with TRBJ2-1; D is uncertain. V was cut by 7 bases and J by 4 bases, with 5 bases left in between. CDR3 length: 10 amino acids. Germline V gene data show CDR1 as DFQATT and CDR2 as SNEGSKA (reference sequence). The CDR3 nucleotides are TGCAGTGGGGATTACAATGAGCAGTTCTTC. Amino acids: CSGDYNEQFF.

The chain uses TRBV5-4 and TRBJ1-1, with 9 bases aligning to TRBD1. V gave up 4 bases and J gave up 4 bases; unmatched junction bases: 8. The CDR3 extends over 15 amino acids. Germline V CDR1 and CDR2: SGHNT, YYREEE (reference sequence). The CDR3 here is CASSGNRGLGTEAFF. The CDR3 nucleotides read TGTGCCAGCAGCGGTAACAGGGGGCTTGGCACTGAAGCTTTCTTT. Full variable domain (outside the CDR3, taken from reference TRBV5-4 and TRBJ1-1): ETGVTQSPTHLIKTRGQQVTLRCSSQSGHNTVSWYQQALGQGPQFIFQYYREEENGRGNFPPRFSGLQFPNYSSELNVNALELDDSALYLCASSGNRGLGTEAFFGQGTRLTVV.

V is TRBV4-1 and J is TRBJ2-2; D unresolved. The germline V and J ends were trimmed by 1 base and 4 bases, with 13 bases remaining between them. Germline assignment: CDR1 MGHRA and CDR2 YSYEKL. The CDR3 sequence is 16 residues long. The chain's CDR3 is CASSQVDLGFTGELFF. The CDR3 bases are TGCGCCAGCAGCCAAGTTGATCTGGGGTTCACCGGGGAGCTGTTTTTT.

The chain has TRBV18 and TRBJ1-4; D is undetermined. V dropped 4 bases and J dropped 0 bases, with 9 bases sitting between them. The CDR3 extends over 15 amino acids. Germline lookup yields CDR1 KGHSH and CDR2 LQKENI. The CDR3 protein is CASSLMETTNEKLFF. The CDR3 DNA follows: TGTGCCAGCTCACTCATGGAAACAACTAATGAAAAACTGTTTTTT.

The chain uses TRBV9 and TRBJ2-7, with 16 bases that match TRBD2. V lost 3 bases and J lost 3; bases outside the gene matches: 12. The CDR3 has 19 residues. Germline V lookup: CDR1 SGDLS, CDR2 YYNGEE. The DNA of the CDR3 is TGTGCCAGCAGCGGAGGACTGCCGGGACTAGCGGGGGGGAACTACGAGCAGTACTTC. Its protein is CASSGGLPGLAGGNYEQYF.

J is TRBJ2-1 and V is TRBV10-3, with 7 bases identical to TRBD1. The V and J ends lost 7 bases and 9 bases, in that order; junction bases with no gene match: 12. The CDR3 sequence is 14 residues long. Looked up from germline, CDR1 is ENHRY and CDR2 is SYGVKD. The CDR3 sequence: CAINPGQPLTEQFF. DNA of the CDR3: TGTGCCATCAATCCGGGACAGCCCCTTACTGAGCAGTTCTTC.

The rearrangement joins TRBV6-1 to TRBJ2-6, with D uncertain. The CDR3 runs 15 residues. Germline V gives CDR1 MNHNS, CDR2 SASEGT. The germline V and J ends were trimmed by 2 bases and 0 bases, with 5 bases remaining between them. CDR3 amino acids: CASSERGSGANVLTF. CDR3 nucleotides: TGTGCCAGCAGTGAAAGAGGCTCTGGGGCCAACGTCCTGACTTTC.

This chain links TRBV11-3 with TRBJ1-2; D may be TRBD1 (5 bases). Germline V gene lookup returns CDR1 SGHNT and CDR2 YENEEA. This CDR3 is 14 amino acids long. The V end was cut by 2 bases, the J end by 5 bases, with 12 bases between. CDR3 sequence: CASSLLRQGYGYTF. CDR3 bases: TGTGCCAGCAGCTTATTGAGGCAGGGATATGGCTACACCTTC.

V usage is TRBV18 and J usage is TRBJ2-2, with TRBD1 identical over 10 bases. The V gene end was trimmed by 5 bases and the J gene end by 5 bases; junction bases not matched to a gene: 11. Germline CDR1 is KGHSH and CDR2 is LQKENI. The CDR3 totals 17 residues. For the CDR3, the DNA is TGTGCCAGCTCAAAGAATCCGGGACAGGGGAGAACCGGGGAGCTGTTTTTT. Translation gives CASSKNPGQGRTGELFF.

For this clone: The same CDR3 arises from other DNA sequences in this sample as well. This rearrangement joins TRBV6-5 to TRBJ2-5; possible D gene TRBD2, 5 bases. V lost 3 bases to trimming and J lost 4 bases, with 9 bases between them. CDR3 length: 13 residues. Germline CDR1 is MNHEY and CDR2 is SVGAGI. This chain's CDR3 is CASSYGGLETQYF. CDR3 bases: TGTGCCAGCAGTTATGGCGGGTTAGAGACCCAGTACTTC.

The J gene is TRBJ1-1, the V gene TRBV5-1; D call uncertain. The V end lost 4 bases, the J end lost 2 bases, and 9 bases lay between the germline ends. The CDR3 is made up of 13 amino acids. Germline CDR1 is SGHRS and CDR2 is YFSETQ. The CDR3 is CASSPPNNTEAFF. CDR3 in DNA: TGCGCCAGCAGCCCACCAAATAACACTGAAGCTTTCTTT.

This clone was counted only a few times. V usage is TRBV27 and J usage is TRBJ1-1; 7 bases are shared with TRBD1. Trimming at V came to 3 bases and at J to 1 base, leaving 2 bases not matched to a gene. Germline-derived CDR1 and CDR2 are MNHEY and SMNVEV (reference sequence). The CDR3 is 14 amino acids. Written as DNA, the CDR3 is TGTGCCAGCAGTTTGGACAGGCAGAACACTGAAGCTTTCTTT. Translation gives CASSLDRQNTEAFF.

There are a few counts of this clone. CDR3 in amino acids: CASRGRTSYEQYF. CDR3 coding DNA: TGCGCCAGCCGTGGCAGGACCTCCTACGAGCAGTACTTC. The rearrangement joins TRBV4-1 to TRBJ2-7; no reliable D call. V was clipped by 8 bases and J by 0 bases, with 11 bases between them. The CDR3 has 13 residues. Germline lookup yields CDR1 MGHRA and CDR2 YSYEKL.

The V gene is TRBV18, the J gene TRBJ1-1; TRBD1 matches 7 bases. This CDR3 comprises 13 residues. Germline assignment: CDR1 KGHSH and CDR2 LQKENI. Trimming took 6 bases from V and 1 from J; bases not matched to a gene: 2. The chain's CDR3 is CASSRTGNTEAFF. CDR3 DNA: TGTGCCAGCTCGCGGACAGGGAACACTGAAGCTTTCTTT.

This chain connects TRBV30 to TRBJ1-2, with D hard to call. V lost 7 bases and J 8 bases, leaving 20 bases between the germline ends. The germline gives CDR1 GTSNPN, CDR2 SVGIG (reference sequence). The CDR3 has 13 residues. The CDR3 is CASSPAGTLGYTF. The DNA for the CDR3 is TGTGCCTCCTCCCCCGCGGGTACCCTCGGCTACACCTTC. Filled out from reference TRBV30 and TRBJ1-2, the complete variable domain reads SQTIHQWPATLVQPVGSPLSLECTVEGTSNPNLYWYRQAAGRGLQLLFYSVGIGQISSEVPQNLSASRPQDRQFILSSKKLLLSDSGFYLCASSPAGTLGYTFGSGTRLTVV.

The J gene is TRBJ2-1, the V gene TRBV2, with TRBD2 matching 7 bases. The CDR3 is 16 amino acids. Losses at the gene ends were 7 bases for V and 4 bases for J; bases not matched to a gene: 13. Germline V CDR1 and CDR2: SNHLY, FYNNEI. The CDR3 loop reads CASKRDGAGIYNEQFF. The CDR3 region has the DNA TGTGCCAGCAAGAGGGATGGAGCGGGGATTTACAATGAGCAGTTCTTC.